Sequencing of this T cell receptor (beta chain) was carried out in a study of cytomegalovirus exposure and HLA in healthy donors. Use of 60 Vbeta and 13 Jbeta primers characterized the PCR. Produced via immunoSEQ multiplex PCR; TCRdb's table is partial and in-frame only. Of under 250,000 clones in the sample, around 79% were seen once. The CDR3 length is 15 residues. Trimming at V came to 0 bases and at J to 4 bases, leaving 3 bases not matched to a gene. Germline loops: CDR1 MGHRA, CDR2 YSYEKL. The rearrangement joins TRBV4-1 to TRBJ1-5, with TRBD1 matching 7 bases. Source material: PBMCs. This TCR derives from a woman aged 25-40 years in good health and CMV-seropositive. The chain's CDR3 is CASSQDQGVNQPQHF. In nucleotides, the CDR3 is TGCGCCAGCAGCCAAGATCAGGGGGTGAATCAGCCCCAGCATTTT.